This T cell receptor (beta chain) was sequenced in a study of PD-1 blockade in classical Hodgkin lymphoma. Profiling relied on immunoSEQ multiplex PCR, and the TCRdb table lists in-frame clones only, not all of them. The repertoire has about 23,000 clones, 65% to 85% of them found once; the top ten carry about 1.8%. Every patient relapsed after autologous stem cell transplantation, and brentuximab vedotin exposure varied. Magnetic negative selection of thawed PBMCs was the method by which CD4+ T cells were purified. V dropped 5 bases and J dropped 3 bases, with 13 bases sitting between them. The CDR3 runs to 14 residues. CDR1 is SGHTA and CDR2 is FQGNSA in the germline V gene.

This TCR was recovered from a human donor with classical Hodgkin lymphoma. This chain connects TRBV7-2 to TRBJ1-2; tentatively, D is TRBD1 (6 bases). The sample was CD4+ T cells from blood, taken at baseline. CDR3 loop: CASSPPTGYYGYTF. CDR3 DNA sequence: TGTGCCAGCAGCCCCCCGACAGGATACTATGGCTACACCTTC. Combining the CDR3 with reference TRBV7-2 and TRBJ1-2 gives the whole variable domain GAGVSQSPSNKVTEKGKDVELRCDPISGHTALYWYRQSLGQGLEFLIYFQGNSAPDKSGLPSDRFSAERTGGSVSTLTIQRTQQEDSAVYLCASSPPTGYYGYTFGSGTRLTVV.